Given below is one T cell receptor beta chain in context. This clonotype was seen ten or more times. This receptor's antigen is unknown. No much larger clone is present one base from it, and per-base qualities are unavailable. In the germline V gene, CDR1 corresponds to SGDLS and CDR2 to YYNGEE. V is pruned by 0 bases and J by 1 base, leaving 4 bases of the junction without a gene match. Taken from cysteine to phenylalanine, the CDR3 has 16 residues. The kept DNA is CDR3 alone, 48 bases in frame from the first base. These data belong to a study of regulatory T cells in long-lasting Graves disease (dated by TCRdb to the early 2020s). About the investigation overall: In the newly diagnosed Graves' disease group, patients had been taking antithyroid drugs for less than 3 months. Patients with persistent Graves' disease were compared with patients with newly diagnosed Graves' disease using TCR sequencing and RNA sequencing of peripheral blood. A total of around 35 samples underwent TCR sequencing, from about 13 patients with persistent Graves' disease and approximately 20 patients with newly diagnosed Graves' disease. The study was conducted in China and was registered as a clinical trial. The investigation overall reported the following: Persistent disease showed preferential use of TRBV28, TRBJ1-2 and TRBJ2-5, whereas newly diagnosed disease favored TRBV20-1 and TRBJ2-1. Persistent patients shared more public clonotypes among themselves (around 3,000) than newly diagnosed patients did (about 970). Sequencing and analysis were restricted to the TCR beta chain. The authors acknowledged the small sample size as a limitation that may reduce accuracy. The study examined only peripheral blood because the primary lesion, thyroid tissue, could not be accessed. Persistent Graves' disease patients showed lower TCR Shannon entropy and fewer highly expanded clones than newly diagnosed patients, suggesting clonal expansion.

Reading the label with the study, this specimen's time point is: newly diagnosed GD, antithyroid drugs for less than 3 months. RNA was extracted from PBMCs in TRIzol for both TCR sequencing and RNA sequencing. Graves' disease was diagnosed according to American Thyroid Association guidelines. Patients were recruited from an endocrinology department in Xi'an, China. Each patient gave 8.5 to 9.5 milliliters of peripheral blood, collected in an EDTA anticoagulant tube. Ficoll Paque Plus density gradient separation was used to isolate PBMCs, and no additional T cell sorting was done. An Agilent 2100 Bioanalyzer and agarose gel were used to check RNA quality, while a NanoDrop 2000 measured RNA concentration. Libraries were prepared through multiplex PCR. TCRdb lists the instrument as Illumina HiSeq 4000. iRepertoire HTBI primers and Arm-PCR amplification of CDR3 regions were used to construct TCR beta libraries. Gel purification was performed on PCR products prior to sequencing. The published analysis was carried out like this. Gene usage analysis of CDR3 amino acid clonotypes relied on the roughly 60 TRBV and about 13 TRBJ segments identified across samples. Filtered high-quality paired reads were merged into contigs using COPE and FqMerger. BLAST was used to align contigs to IMGT TRBV, TRBD and TRBJ reference genes, and CDR3 was defined according to IMGT. Highly expanded clones were defined as clonotypes with a frequency above 0.1%. Shannon entropy was used to measure repertoire diversity, and the Gini coefficient was used to measure V-J evenness. A clonotype was considered public if more than one individual shared it. TCRdb reworked the public reads: Q25 trimming with fastp, MiXCR clone assembly, productive beta chains retained. CDR3 protein duplicates are merged, each entry listing the most common genes and DNA. The V and J calls follow TCRdb's processing rather than the paper's. In this sample the table shows roughly 500,000 distinct CDR3 sequences, roughly 14% of which occur a single time. The ten largest clonotypes hold roughly 10% of the sample.

The data were also submitted as part of a second study, on T cells in Graves' hyperthyroidism and ophthalmopathy. The second study, in turn, reports: Graves' hyperthyroidism was defined as stable when no progression to ophthalmopathy occurred over 18 months of follow-up. Hyperthyroidism patients were newly diagnosed, with disease duration under 2 months, and aged 18 to 65 years. The study excluded patients with uncontrolled infections, other autoimmune diseases, pregnancy or lactation. Diagnoses were established on the basis of clinical symptoms, serum thyroxine and TRAb, thyroid ultrasound, and orbital computed tomography. The TCR CDR3 was subjected to a first round of RT-PCR using the HTBI primer set and the Qiagen OneStep RT-PCR kit. Most expanded thyroid clonotypes (frequency above 0.001) were also found in blood, which suggests that blood repertoires may mirror thyroid immune responses. Ophthalmopathy was separated from stable hyperthyroidism by a 13 V-J signature model, with about 88% sensitivity and 81% to 82% specificity obtained in cross-validation and 80%/75% obtained in testing. In validation, the model predicted progression to ophthalmopathy with just under 71% sensitivity and approximately 72% specificity, a median of 6.5 months before onset. To identify distinguishing TCR V-J signatures, a discovery cohort of about a hundred patients was used, comprising 43 with Graves' ophthalmopathy and under 60 with stable Graves' hyperthyroidism. An independent validation cohort of 18 to 20 hyperthyroidism patients and approximately 15 patients who later progressed to ophthalmopathy tested prospective prediction of ophthalmopathy. The 95 to 100 discovery patients were randomly split 7:3 into training and test sets. In addition, the study compared T-cell repertoires in thyroid tissue and in blood from six Graves' hyperthyroidism patients. Once sampling was done, hyperthyroidism patients were given methimazole at a starting dose of 30 mg daily, whereas ophthalmopathy patients were given high-dose intravenous methylprednisolone. Libraries were constructed in a second round of multiplex PCR, after which size selection and purification were carried out. Paired-end sequencing of the libraries was performed with 100 bp reads on an Illumina HiSeq2000. SOAPnuke was used to process the raw data, removing reads that contained adapters or uncalled bases, had a mean Phred below 15, or lacked an exact match to the constant primer or identifier. High-quality paired reads were merged with COPE v1.2.5, and unique nucleotide sequences were defined as clonotypes. MiTCR v1.1 was used to align clonotypes to the IMGT TRBV, TRBD and TRBJ reference segments. The analysis was restricted to V-J combinations with a frequency above 0.0001, which together covered 99.2% of the repertoires. A TCS score was defined as the ratio between F50 (clonal expansion) and ExV (chaos), using BLOSUM62-based TCRdist between CDR3 peptides within each V-J. Welch's t-statistics and random forest reduced around 510 V-J features to 13, which were used in a naive Bayes classifier (R e1071). No statistical method was used to set the sample size in advance, and investigators knew the group allocation. TCR Vbeta CDR3 sequencing of 120 to 150 peripheral blood samples (roughly 43 ophthalmopathy, 75 or so hyperthyroidism and roughly 17 progressor patients) is reported in the paper.

The sample in question was peripheral blood mononuclear cells (PBMCs), obtained at new diagnosis, from a patient treated with antithyroid drugs. The receptor was derived from a young man with Graves disease. Donor details come from another sample of the same person, matched by shared clones. The receptor chain draws on TRBV9 and TRBJ2-3; 8 bases in between match TRBD2. For the CDR3, the sequence is CASSVAPAGGTDTQYF. The DNA is TGTGCCAGCAGCGTAGCCCCAGCGGGAGGCACAGATACGCAGTATTTT.